This entry concerns a single T cell receptor beta chain. No antigen is known for it. A single record per CDR3 protein comes from TCRdb applying MiXCR to the reads. Counted here are fewer than 650,000 distinct CDR3 sequences, roughly 42% occurring once; the ten biggest clones make up around 48%. The data originate from a study of T cell repertoires in cytomegalovirus infection. Study summary: Well-studied HLA-B-restricted epitopes and recently identified HLA-C-restricted epitopes of CMV were both used in the study. Findings of the study overall: There were HLA-C-restricted CMV-specific TCR beta clonotypes dominating the ex vivo response.

This receptor was identified in a human donor in good health (CMV status not recorded). Some clones in this sample may be carry-over from other donors' samples. Sequencing was performed on cultured PBMCs, taken from culture after CMV antigen stimulation.

This chain's CDR3 is CASSWQGKGYEQYF. The CDR3 coding sequence is TGTGCCAGCAGTTGGCAGGGGAAGGGGTACGAGCAGTACTTC. The genes are TRBV6-5 and TRBJ2-7; D might be TRBD1 (6 bases). Germline V gene data show CDR1 as MNHEY and CDR2 as SVGAGI. V lost 4 bases to trimming and J lost 4 bases, with 14 bases between them. The CDR3 length is 14 residues.